This is a list of T cell receptor beta chains from one sample in a study of cytomegalovirus exposure and HLA in healthy donors. Data came from immunoSEQ multiplex PCR; TCRdb stores just in-frame clones and leaves some out. Counted here are 190,000 or so clones, roughly 80% occurring once; the ten biggest clones make up 1.6%. The sequenced material came from PBMCs. Receptors originate from a man aged 50 to 60 in good health and CMV-seronegative. Each CDR3 is given with its conserved first and last residue. A D gene is named only where the DNA matches it firmly. Clone size is stated in some rows and not others, as once, few, many or a class when expanded.

j_call v_call clone_size d_call cdr3_nt cdr3_aa
TRBJ2-5 TRBV27 - TRBD2 TGTGCCAGCGCCGGGACTAGGGGTTACCAAGAGACCCAGTACTTC CASAGTRGYQETQYF
TRBJ1-3 TRBV10-2 - - TGCGCCAGCAGTGACCCTCTATCGGCTGGAAACACCATATATTTT CASSDPLSAGNTIYF
TRBJ2-1 TRBV5-4 - TRBD2 TGTGCCAGAGAGAGTCGGACTAGCGGGCCCTTCAATGAGCAGTTCTTC CARESRTSGPFNEQFF
TRBJ1-2 TRBV2 - - TGTGCCAGCAGGCGAGGGGGAGGGCCGACTAGCTATGGCTACACCTTC CASRRGGGPTSYGYTF
TRBJ2-5 TRBV13 - - TGTGCCAGCAGCTTAACCGGTCCGCGACAAGAGACCCAGTACTTC CASSLTGPRQETQYF
TRBJ1-2 TRBV6-6 - TRBD1 TGTGCCAGCAGACTGACAGGGGTGGACAACTATGGCTACACCTTC CASRLTGVDNYGYTF
TRBJ2-7 TRBV7-2 - TRBD1 TGTGCCAGCAGCTTAATGGCCGGGCACAGGGGAACCGAGCAGTACTTC CASSLMAGHRGTEQYF
TRBJ1-2 TRBV4-1 - TRBD1 TGCGCCAGCAGCCAAGAAGGGGTACACAGGGGGCTTGGCTACACCTTC CASSQEGVHRGLGYTF
TRBJ1-1 TRBV6-5 - - TGTGCCAGCAGTGTTGGACGGGGTGAAGCTTTCTTT CASSVGRGEAFF
TRBJ1-6 TRBV28 - TRBD1 TGTGCCAGCAGTCCTAACAGGGGCTATAATTCACCCCTCCACTTT CASSPNRGYNSPLHF
TRBJ2-5 TRBV7-3 - - TGTGCCAGCAGACATGACACTGTACAAGAGACCCAGTACTTC CASRHDTVQETQYF
TRBJ2-2 TRBV5-1 - TRBD2 TGCGCCAGCAGCTTCGGATTAGCGGGGTTCAACACCGGGGAGCTGTTTTTT CASSFGLAGFNTGELFF
TRBJ1-4 TRBV5-1 - - TGCGCCAGCAGACCTACAGGGAGCGCAACTAATGAAAAACTGTTTTTT CASRPTGSATNEKLFF
TRBJ2-5 TRBV18 - TRBD2 TGTGCCAGCTCACCTGGCGGGGGGCCCCGGGAGACCCAGTACTTC CASSPGGGPRETQYF
TRBJ1-4 TRBV7-8 - - TGTGCCAGCAGCTTAGAAAAAGACTCAAAACCAGCTAATGAAAAACTGTTTTTT CASSLEKDSKPANEKLFF
TRBJ2-7 TRBV7-2 - TRBD2 TGTGCCAGCAGCTTAGGGACTAGCGTAGACGAGCAGTACTTC CASSLGTSVDEQYF
TRBJ2-5 TRBV14 - TRBD2 TGTGCCAGCAGCCAACGGGCTAGCGGGGTATATGAGACCCAGTACTTC CASSQRASGVYETQYF
TRBJ2-2 TRBV23-1 - TRBD1 TGCGCCAGCAGTCAATCTCCGGACAGGGGAATCGGGGAGCTGTTTTTT CASSQSPDRGIGELFF
TRBJ1-2 TRBV5-1 few TRBD1 TGCGCCAGCAGATCGCAAAGGACAGGGGGTATCTATGGCTACACCTTC CASRSQRTGGIYGYTF
TRBJ2-1 TRBV29-1 - TRBD2 TGCAGCGTCGCCCCGGGCGGGGGCTACAATGAGCAGTTCTTC CSVAPGGGYNEQFF
TRBJ1-1 TRBV28 - - TGTGCCAGCAGTTTATTACATACAGTGAACACTGAAGCTTTCTTT CASSLLHTVNTEAFF
TRBJ2-2 TRBV5-1 - TRBD1 TGCGCCAGCATCAGATCAGGGGGCTTGGACACCGGGGAGCTGTTTTTT CASIRSGGLDTGELFF
TRBJ1-2 TRBV28 - TRBD1 TGTGCCAGCAGTTTGCTACAGGGGGCTATGTATAGGGATGGCTACACCTTC CASSLLQGAMYRDGYTF
TRBJ1-6 TRBV7-9 - - TGTGCCAGCAGCTTCCTGAGCGGGGCGGGTTCACCCCTCCACTTT CASSFLSGAGSPLHF
TRBJ1-5 TRBV7-2 - TRBD1 TGTGCCAGCAGCTTAGCCGGGACAGCTAGCAATCAGCCCCAGCATTTT CASSLAGTASNQPQHF
TRBJ2-3 TRBV11-2 - TRBD2 TGTGCCAGCAGCTCGTTAGCGGGTACTAGCACAGATACGCAGTATTTT CASSSLAGTSTDTQYF
TRBJ1-4 TRBV9 - TRBD1 TGTGCCAGCAGCGTAGAGGACAGGCAGGATGAAAAACTGTTTTTT CASSVEDRQDEKLFF
TRBJ2-7 TRBV18 - - TGTGCCAGCTCACCATCAGGACATTCCTACGAGCAGTACTTC CASSPSGHSYEQYF